A selection of T cell receptor beta chains follows, all from one sample in a study of cytomegalovirus exposure and HLA in healthy donors. Here immunoSEQ multiplex PCR was the method, and the copy in TCRdb shows in-frame clones only, minus some. This sample has some 130,000 clones, with 70% to 85% found just once. The sequenced material came from PBMCs. The source is a male donor in good health and CMV-seropositive. Both conserved end residues are part of each CDR3. Each record gives: V gene, D gene, clone size, J gene, CDR3 protein, CDR3 DNA. A D gene is named only where the DNA matches it firmly. A row's size may be missing; if present it is once, few, many or a size class.

TRBV7-8	TRBD1	few	TRBJ1-2	CASSPRQGSTSYTF	TGTGCCAGCAGCCCCCGACAGGGGAGTACGAGCTACACCTTC
TRBV4-1	TRBD1	NA	TRBJ1-1	CASSDRVGEAFF	TGCGCCAGCAGCGACAGGGTTGGAGAAGCTTTCTTT
TRBV20-1	NA	NA	TRBJ2-1	CSGGLRDGEFF	TGCAGTGGAGGGTTGCGCGATGGAGAGTTCTTC
TRBV27	NA	NA	TRBJ2-6	CASSFHRAGANGLTF	TGTGCCAGCAGTTTCCACAGGGCTGGGGCCAACGGCCTGACTTTC
TRBV5-4	TRBD1	few	TRBJ1-2	CATKDRGNYGYTF	TGTGCCACCAAGGACAGGGGGAATTATGGCTACACCTTC
TRBV7-8	NA	NA	TRBJ1-3	CASSLSVRVSNTIYF	TGTGCCAGCAGCTTATCCGTTAGAGTCTCAAACACCATATATTTT
TRBV5-4	TRBD1	NA	TRBJ2-3	CASRADRGLEDTQYF	TGTGCCAGCAGGGCGGACAGGGGATTAGAAGATACGCAGTATTTT
TRBV19	NA	NA	TRBJ2-2	CASSIAGARTGELFF	TGTGCCAGTAGTATAGCTGGGGCTCGGACCGGGGAGCTGTTTTTT
TRBV11-3	TRBD2	NA	TRBJ2-1	CASSLEGAGRMNEQFF	TGTGCCAGCAGCTTAGAAGGGGCCGGGAGGATGAATGAGCAGTTCTTC
TRBV7-6	TRBD2	NA	TRBJ2-5	CASSPRTSGETQYF	TGTGCCAGCAGCCCCCGGACTAGCGGGGAGACCCAGTACTTC
TRBV30	NA	NA	TRBJ1-4	CAWTQGLGDEKLFF	TGTGCCTGGACCCAAGGGTTGGGAGATGAAAAACTGTTTTTT
TRBV28	TRBD1	once	TRBJ2-7	CASSAPWTGVYEQYF	TGTGCCAGCAGTGCCCCCTGGACAGGGGTCTACGAGCAGTACTTC
TRBV9	TRBD1	NA	TRBJ1-4	CASSAGTAGATNEKLFF	TGTGCCAGCAGCGCAGGGACAGCCGGGGCAACTAATGAAAAACTGTTTTTT
TRBV5-1	TRBD2	NA	TRBJ2-7	CASSRQGQGLAGNEQYF	TGCGCCAGCAGCAGACAGGGCCAGGGACTAGCGGGGAACGAGCAGTACTTC
TRBV19	NA	NA	TRBJ1-1	CASSIRIRSTEAFF	TGTGCCAGTAGTATTCGGATCCGGAGTACTGAAGCTTTCTTT
TRBV18	NA	NA	TRBJ2-4	CASSRQEILAKNIQYF	TGTGCCAGCTCGCGACAGGAGATTCTAGCCAAAAACATTCAGTACTTC
TRBV11-2	TRBD2	NA	TRBJ2-5	CASSLDEGGPGETQYF	TGTGCCAGCAGCTTAGATGAGGGAGGGCCCGGGGAGACCCAGTACTTC
TRBV6-1	NA	few	TRBJ2-1	CASSGTGLGFEQFF	TGTGCCAGCAGTGGAACAGGGTTGGGGTTTGAGCAGTTCTTC
TRBV6-1	NA	once	TRBJ2-5	CASSPFQGNQETQYF	TGTGCCAGCAGTCCTTTTCAGGGGAACCAAGAGACCCAGTACTTC
TRBV7-9	NA	once	TRBJ1-3	CASSRENTIYF	TGTGCCAGCAGCCGGGAAAACACCATATATTTT
TRBV28	TRBD1	NA	TRBJ1-1	CASNVQGAGTEAFF	TGTGCCAGCAATGTACAGGGGGCTGGGACTGAAGCTTTCTTT
TRBV6-1	NA	NA	TRBJ1-1	CASSEAGDVTEAFF	TGTGCCAGCAGTGAAGCGGGAGATGTGACTGAAGCTTTCTTT
TRBV5-4	NA	NA	TRBJ2-1	CASSFGGFDSYNEQFF	TGTGCCAGCAGCTTTGGCGGCTTTGACTCCTACAATGAGCAGTTCTTC
TRBV2	NA	NA	TRBJ2-7	CASSGETYEQYF	TGTGCCAGCAGTGGGGAGACCTACGAGCAGTACTTC
TRBV19	TRBD1	few	TRBJ1-1	CASRQLASGQPEAFF	TGTGCCAGTAGGCAGCTCGCCTCGGGACAGCCTGAAGCTTTCTTT
TRBV5-1	NA	NA	TRBJ2-1	CASSLGDNHNEQFF	TGCGCCAGCAGCTTGGGGGACAATCACAATGAGCAGTTCTTC
TRBV7-9	TRBD2	NA	TRBJ2-3	CSSSLASGSTPDTQYF	TGTTCCAGCAGCTTAGCTAGCGGATCCACCCCCGATACGCAGTATTTT
TRBV19	NA	NA	TRBJ2-7	CASSIGGIPEQYF	TGTGCCAGTAGTATCGGAGGGATCCCAGAGCAGTACTTC
TRBV11-2	TRBD2	NA	TRBJ2-7	CASSSQGLAFFEQYF	TGTGCCAGCAGCTCGCAGGGACTAGCTTTCTTCGAGCAGTACTTC
TRBV5-4	TRBD1	NA	TRBJ1-1	CASSPYHTSTGDFGAFF	TGTGCCAGCAGCCCGTATCACACCTCGACAGGGGATTTTGGTGCTTTCTTT
TRBV7-3	NA	NA	TRBJ2-1	CASSLSGTNNEQFF	TGTGCCAGCAGCTTATCCGGGACAAACAATGAGCAGTTCTTC
TRBV27	TRBD1	NA	TRBJ2-1	CASSLPAGTGGYNEQFF	TGTGCCAGCAGTCTGCCGGCCGGGACAGGGGGCTACAATGAGCAGTTCTTC
TRBV12-5	NA	NA	TRBJ1-1	CASGLTQGGRGNTEAFF	TGTGCTAGTGGTTTGACTCAGGGAGGGAGAGGGAACACTGAAGCTTTCTTT
TRBV30	TRBD1	few	TRBJ1-5	CAWSTGTDSNQPQHF	TGTGCCTGGAGCACCGGGACAGATAGCAATCAGCCCCAGCATTTT
TRBV6-1	TRBD1	NA	TRBJ1-4	CASTQTGTAQKKLFF	TGTGCCAGCACCCAGACGGGGACAGCTCAGAAAAAACTGTTTTTT
TRBV2	TRBD2	NA	TRBJ2-5	CASSEAGRTSGSRRGETQYF	TGTGCCAGCAGTGAAGCCGGAAGGACTAGCGGTTCTAGAAGGGGAGAGACCCAGTACTTC
TRBV19	NA	NA	TRBJ1-2	CASSSNDRRMNGYTF	TGTGCCAGTAGTTCAAATGACAGGAGGATGAATGGCTACACCTTC
TRBV28	NA	NA	TRBJ1-1	CASGGIGQVATEAFF	TGTGCCAGCGGGGGGATCGGGCAGGTGGCCACTGAAGCTTTCTTT
TRBV6-5	NA	NA	TRBJ2-1	CASSYLGVDEQFF	TGTGCCAGCAGTTACCTCGGGGTGGATGAGCAGTTCTTC
TRBV14	TRBD2	NA	TRBJ2-5	CASSQGSAGGLETQYF	TGTGCCAGCAGCCAAGGTTCAGCGGGGGGGCTAGAGACCCAGTACTTC
TRBV7-2	TRBD1	NA	TRBJ1-2	CARSLMTGGVSYGYTF	TGTGCCAGAAGCTTGATGACAGGGGGCGTTAGCTATGGCTACACCTTC
TRBV14	NA	few	TRBJ1-2	CASSREGGVYGYTF	TGTGCCAGCAGCCGAGAAGGGGGGGTCTATGGCTACACCTTC
TRBV9	TRBD2	NA	TRBJ2-1	CASTRGGNEQFF	TGTGCCAGCACTCGGGGGGGCAATGAGCAGTTCTTC
TRBV30	TRBD1	NA	TRBJ1-1	CAWSTGMNTEAFF	TGTGCCTGGTCGACAGGGATGAACACTGAAGCTTTCTTT
TRBV18	NA	once	TRBJ2-3	CASSGADTDTQYF	TGTGCCAGCTCAGGAGCGGACACAGATACGCAGTATTTT
TRBV5-5	TRBD2	NA	TRBJ2-1	CASSLVAGGVTEQFF	TGTGCCAGCAGCTTGGTCGCGGGGGGGGTCACTGAGCAGTTCTTC
TRBV27	NA	NA	TRBJ2-1	CASSLLLGGASYNEQFF	TGTGCCAGCAGTCTCCTTCTCGGGGGAGCCTCCTACAATGAGCAGTTCTTC
TRBV11-2	TRBD1	few	TRBJ2-7	CASSSGQGFSYEQYF	TGTGCCAGCAGCTCGGGACAGGGGTTTTCCTACGAGCAGTACTTC
TRBV7-2	NA	NA	TRBJ1-1	CASSSPGLRDAFF	TGTGCCAGCAGCTCTCCGGGACTCCGGGACGCTTTCTTT
TRBV21-1	NA	once	TRBJ1-4	CASSMPGGACEKLFF	TGTGCCAGCAGCATGCCAGGGGGCGCTTGTGAAAAACTGTTTTTT
TRBV6-5	NA	NA	TRBJ1-5	CASSYPLGRYNQPQHF	TGTGCCAGCAGTTACCCTCTGGGGCGGTACAATCAGCCCCAGCATTTT
TRBV6-5	TRBD1	NA	TRBJ2-1	CASSPTGGSYNEQFF	TGTGCCAGCAGCCCAACAGGGGGATCCTACAATGAGCAGTTCTTC
TRBV4-1	NA	NA	TRBJ1-1	CASSQELRLTTEAFF	TGCGCCAGCAGCCAAGAATTGCGCCTCACTACTGAAGCTTTCTTT
TRBV18	TRBD1	NA	TRBJ2-7	CASSPTGDEQYF	TGTGCCAGCTCCCCGACAGGGGACGAGCAGTACTTC
TRBV28	NA	NA	TRBJ1-2	CASRFQGNYGYTF	TGTGCCAGCAGGTTTCAGGGTAACTATGGCTACACCTTC
TRBV6-1	NA	NA	TRBJ1-4	CASREALWGVDEKLFF	TGTGCCAGCAGGGAAGCCCTTTGGGGGGTTGATGAAAAACTGTTTTTT
TRBV5-6	NA	few	TRBJ1-2	CASSPGFYGYTF	TGTGCCAGCAGCCCAGGTTTCTATGGCTACACCTTC
TRBV5-6	TRBD1	NA	TRBJ2-7	CASRYRGQLSYEQYF	TGTGCCAGCAGGTACAGGGGGCAGTTGAGTTACGAGCAGTACTTC
TRBV7-9	NA	NA	TRBJ2-1	CSGQRLLSYNEQFF	TGTTCCGGCCAGAGGCTCCTTTCCTACAATGAGCAGTTCTTC
TRBV18	TRBD2	NA	TRBJ2-7	CASSPGGETYEQYF	TGTGCCAGCTCACCAGGGGGGGAGACCTACGAGCAGTACTTC